This T cell receptor (beta chain) was sequenced during a study of siplizumab effects on memory and regulatory T cells. The data were produced by immunoSEQ multiplex PCR, yet TCRdb's version contains in-frame clones alone and is incomplete. The sample holds approximately 100,000 clones, about 93% seen once. V was clipped by 3 bases and J by 2 bases; unmatched bases: 6. This CDR3 is 17 amino acids long. Germline V gives CDR1 SNHLY, CDR2 FYNNEI. This sequence was found in a human donor in good health. The sequencing input was Tregs sorted from blood. The chain carries TRBV2 and TRBJ2-3, with 12 bases identical to TRBD2. The CDR3 protein is CASSDLGLAGTTDTQYF. The CDR3 nucleotides read TGTGCCAGCAGTGACCTCGGACTAGCGGGGACCACAGATACGCAGTATTTT. Full variable domain (missing parts from reference TRBV2 and TRBJ2-3): EPEVTQTPSHQVTQMGQEVILRCVPISNHLYFYWYRQILGQKVEFLVSFYNNEISEKSEIFDDQFSVERPDGSNFTLKIRSTKLEDSAMYFCASSDLGLAGTTDTQYFGPGTRLTVL.